The source of this T cell receptor beta chain is a study of T cell repertoires in cytomegalovirus infection (dated by TCRdb to about 2019). In terms of the full investigation: The HLA type of each donor mattered for the analysis, because public TCR beta signatures pointed to carriage of CMV infection along with the matching HLA type.

Only a few counts were recorded for this clonotype. The clone's antigen remains unknown. Qualities for individual bases were not recorded, and no much larger clone is one base off. Trimming accounts for 2 bases at V and 3 bases at J, while the number of junction bases matched to no gene is 5. Including cysteine and phenylalanine, the CDR3 has 16 amino acids. Only the CDR3 portion is preserved as DNA: 48 bases, with reading frame beginning at the first base. Sequencing used an Illumina HiSeq 1500. The public reads were quality trimmed at Q25 with fastp and then assembled into clones with MiXCR by TCRdb, keeping productive beta chains. For every CDR3 protein sequence, its rows merge into one entry that carries the most common genes and DNA. This sample comprises 150,000 to 200,000 distinct CDR3 sequences, roughly 18% of them detected only once. Approximately 19% of the sample is held by the ten biggest clonotypes.

The research as a whole found: The ex vivo response was dominated by HLA-C-restricted CMV-specific TCR beta clonotypes, which also provided the single most frequent clonotype in two of eight donors. In both this cohort and an independent cohort of over 350 donors, the cumulative frequency of public TCR beta family members distinguished carriers of CMV infection plus the relevant HLA type.

The receptor comes from a human donor in good health (CMV status not recorded). Some clones in this sample may be carry-over from other donors' samples. The chain links TRBV12-3 or TRBV12-4 with TRBJ2-2; a stretch of 8 junction bases matches TRBD1. The sequenced sample was CD8+ T cells from PBMCs. The DNA is as follows: TGTGCCAGCAGTTTAATGAGGACAGGGTACACCGGGGAGCTGTTTTTT. This is translated as CASSLMRTGYTGELFF.